This T cell receptor beta chain was documented in a study of blood T cell repertoires in COVID-19. Study-level information: The United States, Italy and Spain were the sources of the acute and convalescent COVID-19 samples. T cells, B-cell-depleted T cells, or PBMCs supplied cDNA or gDNA.

In the original processing: How many nucleated cells were present was estimated from reference gene primer amplification. Produced via immunoSEQ multiplex PCR; TCRdb's table is partial and in-frame only. V and J calls and clone size are copied from that table; D and trimming were computed from the DNA. Among tens of thousands of clones, 80% to 85% were seen once, and the ten largest hold 25% to 30%. Sequencing used peripheral blood. This clonotype was sampled from a human donor in a cohort sampled during active COVID-19.

CDR3 DNA: TGTGCCATTTCCCAGGGACAGGGGATGGAGCAGTTCTTC. Translating it yields CAISQGQGMEQFF. The V call is TRBV6-5, the J call TRBJ2-1; TRBD1 matches at 10 bases. J gave up 10 bases and V 10 bases, and 10 bases lay outside the gene matches. The CDR3 consists of 13 residues. The germline V gene encodes CDR1 MNHEY and CDR2 SVGAGI.